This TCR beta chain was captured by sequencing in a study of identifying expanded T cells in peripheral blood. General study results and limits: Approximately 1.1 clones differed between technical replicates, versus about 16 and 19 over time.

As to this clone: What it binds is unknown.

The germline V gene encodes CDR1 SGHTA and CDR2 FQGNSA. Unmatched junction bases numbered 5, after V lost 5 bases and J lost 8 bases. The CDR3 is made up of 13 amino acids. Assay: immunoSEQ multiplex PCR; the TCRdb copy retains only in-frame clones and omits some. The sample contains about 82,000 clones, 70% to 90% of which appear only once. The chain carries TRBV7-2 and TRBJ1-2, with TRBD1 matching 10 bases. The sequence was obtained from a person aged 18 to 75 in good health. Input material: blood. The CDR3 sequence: CASSSDRGQGYTF. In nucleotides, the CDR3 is TGTGCCAGCAGCAGTGACAGGGGGCAAGGCTACACCTTC.